This T cell receptor (beta chain) was retrieved from a study of control samples from healthy donors and cancer patients. This CDR3 has 19 residues. The assay was immunoSEQ multiplex PCR, and TCRdb's table has in-frame clones only and misses some. The profile covers fewer than 250,000 clones, with 91% appearing a single time and less than 2% taken by the ten largest. This sequence joins TRBV21-1 and TRBJ2-2; the table's D gene call, TRBD1, was not cross checked with the DNA. TRBV21-1 is given as a pseudogene. The sample comprised blood. This receptor was obtained from a man aged 30-40 years in good health. CDR3: CASSKVFVGRDREGGELFF. The CDR3 bases are TGTGCCAGCAGCAAAGTTTTTGTTGGTCGGGACAGGGAGGGCGGGGAGCTGTTTTTT.